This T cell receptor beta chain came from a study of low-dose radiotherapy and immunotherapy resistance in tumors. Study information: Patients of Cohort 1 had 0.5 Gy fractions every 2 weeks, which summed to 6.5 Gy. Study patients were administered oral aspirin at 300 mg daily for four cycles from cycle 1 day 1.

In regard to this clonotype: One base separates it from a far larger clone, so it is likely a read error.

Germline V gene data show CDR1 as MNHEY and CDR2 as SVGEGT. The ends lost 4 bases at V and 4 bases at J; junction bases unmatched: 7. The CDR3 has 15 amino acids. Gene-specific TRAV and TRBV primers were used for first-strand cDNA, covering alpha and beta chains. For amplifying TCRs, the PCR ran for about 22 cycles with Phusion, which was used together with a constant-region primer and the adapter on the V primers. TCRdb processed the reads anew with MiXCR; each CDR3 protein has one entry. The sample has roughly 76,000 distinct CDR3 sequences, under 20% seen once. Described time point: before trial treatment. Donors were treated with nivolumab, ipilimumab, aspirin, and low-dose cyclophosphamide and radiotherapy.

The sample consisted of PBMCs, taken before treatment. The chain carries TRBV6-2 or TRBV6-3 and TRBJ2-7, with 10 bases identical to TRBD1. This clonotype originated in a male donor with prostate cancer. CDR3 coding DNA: TGTGCCAGCAGTTTGACGGGACAGGGGAGGTACGAGCAGTACTTC. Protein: CASSLTGQGRYEQYF.